What follows are 13 T cell receptor beta chains derived from one specimen sequenced in a study of T cells expressing NK-cell markers. After re-calling the 5' RACE reads, TCRdb lists one entry per CDR3 protein, DNA absent. Its table lists just under 150,000 distinct CDR3 sequences. The sequencing input was blood T cells: a sorted CD56 or NKG2C T cell subset, CD4+ or CD8+ T cells, or bulk PBMC T cells (not recorded which). Receptors originate from a young man in good health.

The genes are TRBV30 and TRBJ1-1; TCRdb's D call of TRBD1 is untestable without DNA. Germline values: CDR1 GTSNPN, CDR2 SVGIG (reference sequence). The CDR3 runs 13 residues. The CDR3 loop is CAWRAGWTTEAFF.

This sequence joins TRBV7-9 and TRBJ2-7; absent DNA, TCRdb's TRBD2 call cannot be checked. Looked up from germline, CDR1 is SEHNR and CDR2 is FQNEAQ (reference sequence). This CDR3 comprises 16 residues. The CDR3 loop is CASSLGLAGVLDEQYF. The full variable domain, rest sourced from reference TRBV7-9 and TRBJ2-7, is DTGVSQNPRHKITKRGQNVTFRCDPISEHNRLYWYRQTLGQGPEFLTYFQNEAQLEKSRLLSDRFSAERPKGSFSTLEIQRTEQGDSAMYLCASSLGLAGVLDEQYFGPGTRLTVT.

The genes are TRBV19 and TRBJ2-7; TCRdb outputs TRBD1, but without DNA this stays unchecked. This CDR3 comprises 17 residues. CDR1 and CDR2 from the germline V gene are LNHDA and SQIVND (reference sequence). This CDR3 reads CASSAKGAGTGSYEQYF.

This sequence joins TRBV5-6 and TRBJ2-1; TCRdb returns TRBD2, unconfirmable since there is no DNA. Germline V lookup: CDR1 SGHDT, CDR2 YYEEEE. The CDR3 covers 16 residues. CDR3 sequence: CASSLWASGTYNEQFF. The whole variable domain, remainder taken from reference TRBV5-6 and TRBJ2-1, is DAGVTQSPTHLIKTRGQQVTLRCSPKSGHDTVSWYQQALGQGPQFIFQYYEEEERQRGNFPDRFSGHQFPNYSSELNVNALLLGDSALYLCASSLWASGTYNEQFFGPGTRLTVL.

The chain has TRBV20-1 and TRBJ2-1; TCRdb designates TRBD2, a call that cannot be tested without DNA. The length of the CDR3 is 16 residues. CDR1 and CDR2 (germline): DFQATT, SNEGSKA (reference sequence). The CDR3 sequence: CSARSGTSRGGNEQFF.

The CDR3 loop reads CASSLTRQGNEQFF. This chain joins TRBV27 and TRBJ2-1; TCRdb reports TRBD1, a call that lacks DNA to check it against. Per the germline V gene, CDR1 is MNHEY and CDR2 is SMNVEV (reference sequence). The CDR3 sequence is 14 residues long.

This chain joins TRBV7-9 and TRBJ2-2. The CDR3 extends over 11 amino acids. Germline V gene lookup returns CDR1 SEHNR and CDR2 FQNEAQ (reference sequence). The CDR3 loop reads CASREVGELFF.

The J gene is TRBJ2-1, the V gene TRBV20-1; with no DNA, the TCRdb D assignment of TRBD2 cannot be verified. CDR3 size: 15 residues. Germline lookup yields CDR1 DFQATT and CDR2 SNEGSKA (reference sequence). CDR3 in amino acids: CSARTSGRTYNEQFF.

The chain has TRBV27 and TRBJ2-1. Germline V CDR1 and CDR2: MNHEY, SMNVEV (reference sequence). The CDR3 covers 14 residues. CDR3 region: CASSFRQIGGEQFF.

V and J are TRBV11-2 and TRBJ2-2; TCRdb's D call of TRBD1 is untestable without DNA. Looked up from germline, CDR1 is SGHAT and CDR2 is FQNNGV. The CDR3 has 16 residues. The CDR3 reads CASSFDRDTWTGELFF.

The gene calls are TRBV11-2 and TRBJ2-3; TCRdb's D call, TRBD2, is unchecked because there is no DNA. Germline V gene sequence: CDR1 SGHAT, CDR2 FQNNGV. CDR3 length: 14 amino acids. The CDR3 here is CASSLSAGTDTQYF.

The chain carries TRBV2 and TRBJ2-1. The CDR3 sequence is 16 residues long. Looked up from germline, CDR1 is SNHLY and CDR2 is FYNNEI. The chain's CDR3 is CASSESRSERYNEQFF. Combining the CDR3 with reference TRBV2 and TRBJ2-1 gives the whole variable domain EPEVTQTPSHQVTQMGQEVILRCVPISNHLYFYWYRQILGQKVEFLVSFYNNEISEKSEIFDDQFSVERPDGSNFTLKIRSTKLEDSAMYFCASSESRSERYNEQFFGPGTRLTVL.

This chain uses TRBV7-9 with TRBJ2-3; TCRdb selects TRBD2, and the lack of DNA leaves this call unchecked. Germline CDR1 is SEHNR and CDR2 is FQNEAQ (reference sequence). The CDR3 consists of 15 residues. This CDR3 is CASSQGTSGINTQYF.